The clone carrying this T cell receptor beta chain was seen at least ten times. Its antigen is not identified. CDR3 size: 12 residues. The V end was cut by 6 bases, the J end by 1 base, with 8 bases between. Germline loops: CDR1 SQVTM, CDR2 ANQGSEA. This sample's TCRbeta library carried unique molecular identifier barcodes. One entry per CDR3 protein results from TCRdb running MiXCR on the PCR reads. The repertoire holds 330,000 or so distinct CDR3 sequences, with over 7% as singletons. The record originates from a study of T-cell reconstitution after alpha-beta-depleted transplantation in children. General study findings and limits: Approximately two months post-transplant, alpha-beta T cells reportedly originated from several hundred expanded graft clones. Fresh T-cell production supplied most of the T-cell counts and diversity seen one year after transplant.

The V gene is TRBV29-1, the J gene TRBJ2-3; D is undetermined. The input for sequencing was peripheral blood, taken 360 days after TCRalphabeta/CD19-depleted stem cell transplant. The sequence was collected from a female patient between 2 and 10 years old who had a stem cell transplant for Fanconi anemia, so the T cells may come from the graft donor. The CDR3 region is CSVAIRTDTQYF. CDR3 DNA: TGCAGCGTAGCAATACGCACAGATACGCAGTATTTT.